What follows are 11 T cell receptor beta chains derived from one specimen sequenced in a study of cytomegalovirus exposure and HLA in healthy donors. Assay: immunoSEQ multiplex PCR; the TCRdb copy retains only in-frame clones and omits some. The table shows 200,000 to 300,000 clones, with about 90% occurring only once. Sequencing used PBMCs. The source of these receptors is a woman aged 25 to 39 in good health and CMV-seronegative.

The chain links TRBV4-1 to TRBJ2-1; unclear D gene. This CDR3 has 17 residues. Trimming shortened V by 1 base and J by 4 bases, and 17 bases separated the two germline ends. Germline assignment: CDR1 MGHRA and CDR2 YSYEKL. The CDR3 is CASSQVLKRISYNEQFF. The CDR3 DNA follows: TGCGCCAGCAGCCAAGTATTAAAACGGATCAGTTACAATGAGCAGTTCTTC.

This chain connects TRBV27 to TRBJ2-1; 9 bases match TRBD2. The junction had 9 bases not matched to a gene; V was cut back by 4 bases and J by 8 bases. The CDR3 spans 15 residues. The germline V gene has CDR1 MNHEY and CDR2 SMNVEV (reference sequence). In DNA, the CDR3 is TGTGCCAGCAGTTCGACTAGCGGACGTTTTGATGAGCAGTTCTTC. Translating gives CASSSTSGRFDEQFF.

This CDR3 reads CASSVLRQDTEAFF. The CDR3 nucleotides are TGTGCCAGCAGTGTCCTACGTCAGGACACTGAAGCTTTCTTT. The rearrangement links TRBV6-1 to TRBJ1-1; no clear D gene. V lost 4 bases and J lost 3, with 12 bases in between. The CDR3 has 14 residues. Per the germline V gene, CDR1 is MNHNS and CDR2 is SASEGT.

The chain recombines TRBV29-1 with TRBJ1-2; D possibly corresponds to TRBD1 (6 bases). CDR1 and CDR2 from the germline V gene are SQVTM and ANQGSEA. CDR3 length: 14 residues. The V end was cut by 3 bases, the J end by 5 bases, with 16 bases between. CDR3 coding DNA: TGCAGCGTTGAGGGGGGCTCTTCCCTTTATGGCTACACCTTC. Protein product: CSVEGGSSLYGYTF.

The rearrangement uses TRBV27 and TRBJ2-3; 14 nucleotides agree with TRBD2. The CDR3 runs 20 residues. Germline V gene lookup returns CDR1 MNHEY and CDR2 SMNVEV (reference sequence). V shed 2 bases, J shed 2 bases, and the junction held 12 bases outside the gene matches. The CDR3 loop reads CASSLTIPGLAGDYTDTQYF. DNA for the CDR3: TGTGCCAGCAGTTTAACTATCCCGGGACTAGCGGGAGATTACACAGATACGCAGTATTTT.

This chain joins TRBV28 and TRBJ1-2; D is undetermined. CDR3 length: 13 residues. Per germline, CDR1 MDHEN and CDR2 SYDVKM. Trimming cost V 7 bases and J 1 base, with 10 bases left between them. The CDR3 DNA sequence: TGTGCCAGCACCCGCGATATTAACTATGGCTACACCTTC. Encoded protein: CASTRDINYGYTF.

The chain carries TRBV9 and TRBJ2-3; no firm D call. The CDR3 has 16 residues. Germline V gene data show CDR1 as SGDLS and CDR2 as YYNGEE. The germline V and J ends were trimmed by 0 bases and 0 bases, with 11 bases remaining between them. The CDR3 sequence is CASSVEPSGSTDTQYF. The CDR3 coding sequence is TGTGCCAGCAGCGTAGAACCCTCCGGCAGCACAGATACGCAGTATTTT.

This sequence joins TRBV7-2 and TRBJ2-7, with 14 bases aligning to TRBD2. This CDR3 has 16 residues. Germline values: CDR1 SGHTA, CDR2 FQGNSA. Losses at the gene ends were 0 bases for V and 2 bases for J; bases not matched to a gene: 0. CDR3 nucleotide sequence: TGTGCCAGCAGCTTAGCGACTAGCGGGAGGGCCTACGAGCAGTACTTC. Protein: CASSLATSGRAYEQYF. The whole variable domain, remainder taken from reference TRBV7-2 and TRBJ2-7, is GAGVSQSPSNKVTEKGKDVELRCDPISGHTALYWYRQSLGQGLEFLIYFQGNSAPDKSGLPSDRFSAERTGGSVSTLTIQRTQQEDSAVYLCASSLATSGRAYEQYFGPGTRLTVT.

This chain links TRBV4-1 with TRBJ1-1; 7 bases are shared with TRBD1. CDR3 length: 16 residues. Trimming took 3 bases from V and 3 from J; bases not matched to a gene: 10. Germline V gene data show CDR1 as MGHRA and CDR2 as YSYEKL. The CDR3, as DNA: TGCGCCAGCAGCCACTCGACAGGGCTCGTCGACACTGAAGCTTTCTTT. Its translation: CASSHSTGLVDTEAFF.

This sequence joins TRBV27 and TRBJ2-7; no definite D call. Trimming stripped 8 bases from V and 1 base from J, with 9 bases between. Germline V lookup: CDR1 MNHEY, CDR2 SMNVEV (reference sequence). This CDR3 is built from 12 residues. The CDR3 here is CASGKVSYEQYF. For the CDR3, the DNA is TGTGCCAGCGGGAAGGTTTCCTACGAGCAGTACTTC.

This rearrangement joins TRBV7-3 to TRBJ2-3; 16 nucleotides align to TRBD2. The CDR3 totals 19 residues. The germline V gene has CDR1 SGHTA and CDR2 FQGTGA. Losses at the gene ends were 5 bases for V and 6 bases for J; bases not matched to a gene: 14. CDR3 amino acids: CASSTNLGTSGRAADTQYF. CDR3 nucleotide sequence: TGTGCCAGCAGCACCAACCTCGGGACTAGCGGGAGGGCCGCGGATACGCAGTATTTT.